One sample yielded the 23 T cell receptor beta chains listed below, sequenced in a study of memory CD4+ T cells and cytomegalovirus serostatus. Generated by immunoSEQ multiplex PCR, the TCRdb table keeps only in-frame clones and is missing some. Among about 52,000 clones listed, around four fifths were seen once. Single viable CD3+CD4+CD8-CD45RO+ cells were sorted as the memory CD4+ T cells. Sequencing was carried out using memory CD4+ T cells from blood. The receptors stem from an adult in good health and CMV-seropositive.

The chain combines TRBV29-1 with TRBJ2-7; D perhaps matches TRBD2 (6 bases). Looked up from germline, CDR1 is SQVTM and CDR2 is ANQGSEA. This CDR3 has 12 amino acids. Trimming stripped 5 bases from V and 7 bases from J, with 15 bases between. Written as DNA, the CDR3 is TGCAGCGTTTCCCAACCCCGGGGGGAGCAGTACTTC. Protein product: CSVSQPRGEQYF.

This sequence joins TRBV30 and TRBJ2-7; a possible D gene is TRBD1 (6 bases). V was shortened by 0 bases and J by 3 bases, with 12 bases between the two germline ends. Germline values: CDR1 GTSNPN, CDR2 SVGIG (reference sequence). The CDR3 loop spans 14 amino acids. This CDR3 is CAWSVQGAYYEQYF. CDR3 nucleotides: TGTGCCTGGAGTGTACAGGGAGCGTACTACGAGCAGTACTTC. Looking up the rest from reference TRBV30 and TRBJ2-7 gives the full variable domain: SQTIHQWPATLVQPVGSPLSLECTVEGTSNPNLYWYRQAAGRGLQLLFYSVGIGQISSEVPQNLSASRPQDRQFILSSKKLLLSDSGFYLCAWSVQGAYYEQYFGPGTRLTVT.

The chain links TRBV6-5 to TRBJ1-1; D possibly corresponds to TRBD1 (6 bases). Germline V gene data show CDR1 as MNHEY and CDR2 as SVGAGI. Trimming stripped 2 bases from V and 4 bases from J, with 8 bases between. The CDR3 spans 13 residues. Here the CDR3 reads CASSYQGSTEAFF. In nucleotides, the CDR3 is TGTGCCAGCAGTTACCAGGGGTCCACTGAAGCTTTCTTT.

The chain's CDR3 is CASSQDLAQPQHF. The CDR3 coding sequence is TGCGCCAGCAGCCAAGATCTGGCTCAGCCCCAGCATTTT. This chain joins TRBV4-3 and TRBJ1-5; D ambiguous. The CDR3 length is 13 residues. CDR1 and CDR2 from the germline V gene are LGHNA and YSLEER. V was pared by 0 bases and J by 6 bases, with 6 bases between.

The J gene is TRBJ1-2, the V gene TRBV29-1, with a possible D match to TRBD1 (5 bases). The CDR3 totals 13 residues. Germline CDR1 and CDR2: SQVTM and ANQGSEA. Between the trimmed V and J ends, which lost 6 bases and 6 bases, there was a span of 17 bases. This CDR3 is CSVAGTLGDGYTF. The CDR3 region has the DNA TGCAGCGTAGCCGGGACCCTGGGCGATGGCTACACCTTC. The variable domain in full, with the rest retrieved from reference TRBV29-1 and TRBJ1-2, is SAVISQKPSRDICQRGTSLTIQCQVDSQVTMMFWYRQQPGQSLTLIATANQGSEATYESGFVIDKFPISRPNLTFSTLTVSNMSPEDSSIYLCSVAGTLGDGYTFGSGTRLTVV.

This clone has only a few counts. The chain couples TRBV7-3 to TRBJ2-3, with 11 bases identical to TRBD2. This CDR3 contains 13 residues. Germline V gene sequence: CDR1 SGHTA, CDR2 FQGTGA. Losses at the gene ends were 5 bases for V and 6 bases for J; bases not matched to a gene: 1. CDR3 loop: CASSLAGGDTQYF. The CDR3 coding sequence is TGTGCCAGCAGCCTAGCGGGAGGCGATACGCAGTATTTT. The whole variable domain, filled in from reference TRBV7-3 and TRBJ2-3, reads GAGVSQTPSNKVTEKGKYVELRCDPISGHTALYWYRQSLGQGPEFLIYFQGTGAADDSGLPNDRFFAVRPEGSVSTLKIQRTERGDSAVYLCASSLAGGDTQYFGPGTRLTVL.

The chain is built from TRBV6-6 and TRBJ1-2; D might be TRBD1 (5 bases). CDR3 size: 12 residues. Trimming removed 4 bases at V and 14 bases at J, with 17 bases between. CDR1 and CDR2 from the germline V gene are MNHNY and SVGAGI (reference sequence). CDR3 nucleotides: TGTGCCAGCAGTTCCGGGACCGAGGGGTGGACCTTC. Its translation is CASSSGTEGWTF.

This chain links TRBV12-5 with TRBJ2-3; D is possibly TRBD2 (6 bases). The CDR3 sequence is 15 residues long. V was clipped by 7 bases and J by 2 bases, with 16 bases between them. Germline V gene sequence: CDR1 LGHNT, CDR2 FRNRAP. CDR3 sequence: CASAPEGYHTDTQYF. DNA of the CDR3: TGTGCTAGTGCCCCGGAGGGCTACCACACAGATACGCAGTATTTT.

In its sample, this clone was seen a few times. The chain links TRBV14 to TRBJ2-5; D could derive from TRBD1 or TRBD2 (5 bases each). CDR1 and CDR2 from the germline V gene are SGHDN and FVKESK. The CDR3 has 12 residues. Deletions cut 3 bases from V and 7 bases from J, with 9 bases between. The CDR3 loop is CASSQGRATQYF. In DNA form, the CDR3 reads TGTGCCAGCAGCCAGGGACGGGCGACCCAGTACTTC. Looking up the rest from reference TRBV14 and TRBJ2-5 gives the full variable domain: EAGVTQFPSHSVIEKGQTVTLRCDPISGHDNLYWYRRVMGKEIKFLLHFVKESKQDESGMPNNRFLAERTGGTYSTLKVQPAELEDSGVYFCASSQGRATQYFGPGTRLLVL.

In this sample, this clone turned up once. The rearrangement joins TRBV9 to TRBJ2-1; 7 nucleotides match TRBD1. The germline CDR1 and CDR2 sequences are SGDLS and YYNGEE. CDR3 length: 15 amino acids. Germline trimming cut 4 bases from V and 9 bases from J; bases unmatched to any gene: 13. The CDR3 nucleotides are TGTGCCAGCAGCAATCAGGGACAGTATTATGCTGAGCAGTTCTTC. This sequence encodes CASSNQGQYYAEQFF.

The V call is TRBV15, the J call TRBJ2-1; 8 positions agree with TRBD1. The germline V gene encodes CDR1 LNHNV and CDR2 YYDKDF (reference sequence). The CDR3 totals 16 residues. J lost 4 bases, V lost 3 bases, and 8 bases had no gene match. The CDR3 loop is CATSSPPGGTYNEQFF. DNA of the CDR3: TGTGCCACCAGCAGCCCCCCAGGGGGCACTTACAATGAGCAGTTCTTC.

The V call is TRBV9, the J call TRBJ1-1; D uncertain. CDR1 and CDR2 (germline): SGDLS, YYNGEE. With 4 bases removed from V and 1 base from J, the gap between germline ends came to 8 bases. This CDR3 has 13 residues. In nucleotides, the CDR3 is TGTGCCAGCAGCACCGCCCCGAACACTGAAGCTTTCTTT. This codes for CASSTAPNTEAFF. Supplemented by reference TRBV9 and TRBJ1-1, the full variable domain reads DSGVTQTPKHLITATGQRVTLRCSPRSGDLSVYWYQQSLDQGLQFLIQYYNGEERAKGNILERFSAQQFPDLHSELNLSSLELGDSALYFCASSTAPNTEAFFGQGTRLTVV.

J is TRBJ2-5 and V is TRBV7-2; D might be TRBD1 (6 bases). This CDR3 has 16 residues. The germline gives CDR1 SGHTA, CDR2 FQGNSA. Deletions cut 4 bases from V and 3 bases from J, with 18 bases between. The CDR3 protein is CASSSQLQGVKETQYF. CDR3 DNA: TGTGCCAGCAGCTCACAGTTACAGGGTGTGAAAGAGACCCAGTACTTC.

The CDR3 here is CASSYERGSYGYTF. Here the CDR3 DNA reads TGTGCCAGCAGTTACGAAAGGGGAAGTTATGGCTACACCTTC. The rearrangement uses TRBV6-5 and TRBJ1-2, with D perhaps matching TRBD1 (5 bases). V dropped 2 bases and J dropped 5 bases, with 12 bases sitting between them. The germline CDR1 and CDR2 sequences are MNHEY and SVGAGI. This CDR3 is 14 amino acids long.

This clone was detected a few times. The V gene is TRBV13, the J gene TRBJ2-5, with D possibly being TRBD2 (6 bases). The CDR3 extends over 15 amino acids. Germline CDR1 reads PRHDT; CDR2 reads FYEKMQ (reference sequence). V dropped 3 bases and J dropped 5 bases, with 16 bases sitting between them. In DNA form, the CDR3 reads TGTGCCAGCAGCTTTGAGGCGGGGTCCGCGGAGACCCAGTACTTC. This encodes CASSFEAGSAETQYF.

This clone was seen only once. The chain joins TRBV6-6 to TRBJ2-6, with 10 bases that match TRBD1. Trimming cost V 6 bases and J 3 bases; bases outside gene matches: 5. This CDR3 contains 16 residues. Looked up from germline, CDR1 is MNHNY and CDR2 is SVGAGI (reference sequence). The CDR3 region is CASRPGQGSGANVLTF. For the CDR3, the DNA is TGTGCCAGCAGACCGGGACAGGGGAGTGGGGCCAACGTCCTGACTTTC.

The chain joins TRBV5-1 to TRBJ2-7, with 9 bases fitting TRBD1. The germline V gene has CDR1 SGHRS and CDR2 YFSETQ. The V segment lost 6 bases and the J segment 4 bases; nucleotides outside the gene matches: 5. CDR3 size: 13 residues. The CDR3: CASTSDRGYEQYF. The CDR3 DNA sequence: TGCGCCAGCACCTCGGACAGGGGATACGAGCAGTACTTC.

The chain links TRBV6-6 to TRBJ2-7, with TRBD2 matching 12 bases. Per germline, CDR1 MNHNY and CDR2 SVGAGI (reference sequence). The CDR3 spans 16 residues. The junction had 2 bases not matched to a gene; V was cut back by 0 bases and J by 2 bases. The CDR3 spells CASSYSLAGGPYEQYF. CDR3 bases: TGTGCCAGCAGTTACTCCCTAGCGGGGGGGCCCTACGAGCAGTACTTC.

This clone was seen a handful of times. Other nucleotide sequences in the sample specify the same CDR3. The rearrangement links TRBV4-3 to TRBJ1-1; D is unclear. The CDR3 loop spans 14 amino acids. Germline CDR1 reads LGHNA; CDR2 reads YSLEER. Trimming left V 0 bases short and J 4 bases short, with 9 bases between. For the CDR3, the DNA is TGCGCCAGCAGCCAAGATATGGCGGCCACTGAAGCTTTCTTT. Translating gives CASSQDMAATEAFF.

This chain links TRBV15 with TRBJ1-1, with 9 bases matching TRBD1. The CDR3 consists of 16 residues. Looked up from germline, CDR1 is LNHNV and CDR2 is YYDKDF (reference sequence). V was pared by 0 bases and J by 0 bases, with 2 bases of the junction left unmatched. Here the CDR3 reads CATSRERDRVNTEAFF. CDR3 nucleotides: TGTGCCACCAGCAGAGAGCGGGACAGGGTGAACACTGAAGCTTTCTTT.

CDR3 protein: CASSSGTAANTGELFF. In nucleotides, the CDR3 is TGCGCCAGCAGCAGCGGGACAGCCGCGAACACCGGGGAGCTGTTTTTT. The chain carries TRBV5-1 and TRBJ2-2; D assignment may be TRBD1 or TRBD2 (7 bases each). Germline loops: CDR1 SGHRS, CDR2 YFSETQ. V gave up 4 bases and J gave up 0 bases, with 13 bases separating them. The CDR3 runs 16 residues.

The rearrangement uses TRBV11-2 and TRBJ1-2; the D gene is possibly TRBD1 (6 bases). From germline, CDR1 is SGHAT and CDR2 FQNNGV. The ends were cut back, 1 base at V and 5 bases at J, with 17 bases in the middle. The CDR3 covers 16 residues. The CDR3 loop is CASSLVRGTGSYGYTF. Here the CDR3 DNA reads TGTGCCAGCAGCTTAGTCAGGGGAACGGGCTCGTATGGCTACACCTTC.

The chain recombines TRBV2 with TRBJ1-6; a weak D match, TRBD1 (6 bases). This CDR3 is built from 15 residues. V lost 8 bases to trimming and J lost 4 bases, with 15 bases between them. Germline CDR1 SNHLY, CDR2 FYNNEI. The DNA of the CDR3 is TGTGCCAGCGTCTGGGGGGCTGGTTATAATTCACCCCTCCACTTT. Encoded protein: CASVWGAGYNSPLHF. The complete variable domain, with remaining parts taken from reference TRBV2 and TRBJ1-6, reads EPEVTQTPSHQVTQMGQEVILRCVPISNHLYFYWYRQILGQKVEFLVSFYNNEISEKSEIFDDQFSVERPDGSNFTLKIRSTKLEDSAMYFCASVWGAGYNSPLHFGNGTRLTVT.